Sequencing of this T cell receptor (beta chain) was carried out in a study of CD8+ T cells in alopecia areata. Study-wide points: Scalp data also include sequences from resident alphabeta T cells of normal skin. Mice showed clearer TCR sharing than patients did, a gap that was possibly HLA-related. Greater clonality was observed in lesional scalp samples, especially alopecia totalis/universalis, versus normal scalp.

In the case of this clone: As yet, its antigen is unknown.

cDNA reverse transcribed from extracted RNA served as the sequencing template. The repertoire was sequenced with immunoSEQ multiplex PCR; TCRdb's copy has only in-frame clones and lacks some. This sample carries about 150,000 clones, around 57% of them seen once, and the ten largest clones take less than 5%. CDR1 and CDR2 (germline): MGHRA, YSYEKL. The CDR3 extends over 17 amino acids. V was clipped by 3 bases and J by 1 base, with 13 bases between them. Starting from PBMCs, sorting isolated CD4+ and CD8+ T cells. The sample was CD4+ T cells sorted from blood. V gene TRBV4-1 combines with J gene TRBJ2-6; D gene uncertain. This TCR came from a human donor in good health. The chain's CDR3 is CASSHPRLGSGANVLTF. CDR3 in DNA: TGCGCCAGCAGCCACCCACGTCTAGGGTCTGGGGCCAACGTCCTGACTTTC.